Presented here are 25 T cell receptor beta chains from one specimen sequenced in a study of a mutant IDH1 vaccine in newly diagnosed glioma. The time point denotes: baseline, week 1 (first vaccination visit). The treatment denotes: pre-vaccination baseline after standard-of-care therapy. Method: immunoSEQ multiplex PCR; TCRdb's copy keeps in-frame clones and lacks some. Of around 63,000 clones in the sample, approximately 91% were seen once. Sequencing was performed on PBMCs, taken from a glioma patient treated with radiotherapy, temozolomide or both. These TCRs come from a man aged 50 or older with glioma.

The CDR3 coding sequence is TGCGCCAGCAGCAAAAGGACAGGGATAAGTCCCCACGAGCAGTACTTC. It is translated as CASSKRTGISPHEQYF. This rearrangement joins TRBV5-1 to TRBJ2-7; 8 bases are a match to TRBD1. V trimming: 4 bases; J trimming: 5 bases; junction bases outside the gene matches: 14. Germline-derived CDR1 and CDR2 are SGHRS and YFSETQ. The CDR3 loop spans 16 amino acids.

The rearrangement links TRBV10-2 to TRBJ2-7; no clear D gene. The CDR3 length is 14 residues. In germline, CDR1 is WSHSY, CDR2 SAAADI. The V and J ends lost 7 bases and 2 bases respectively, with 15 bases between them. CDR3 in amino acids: CASTRGAEAYEQYF. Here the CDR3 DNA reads TGCGCCAGCACCCGAGGTGCGGAAGCCTACGAGCAGTACTTC.

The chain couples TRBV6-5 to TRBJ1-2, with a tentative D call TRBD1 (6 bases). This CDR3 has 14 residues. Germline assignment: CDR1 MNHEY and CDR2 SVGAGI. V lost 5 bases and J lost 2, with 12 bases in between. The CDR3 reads CASSEDRFNYGYTF. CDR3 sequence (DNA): TGTGCCAGCAGTGAAGACAGGTTCAACTATGGCTACACCTTC.

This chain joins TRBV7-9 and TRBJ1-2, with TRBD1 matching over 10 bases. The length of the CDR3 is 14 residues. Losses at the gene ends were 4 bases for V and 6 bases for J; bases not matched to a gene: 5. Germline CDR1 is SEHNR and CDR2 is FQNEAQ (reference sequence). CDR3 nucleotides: TGTGCCAGCAGCTATGGACAGGGGGTTAATGGCTACACCTTC. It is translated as CASSYGQGVNGYTF.

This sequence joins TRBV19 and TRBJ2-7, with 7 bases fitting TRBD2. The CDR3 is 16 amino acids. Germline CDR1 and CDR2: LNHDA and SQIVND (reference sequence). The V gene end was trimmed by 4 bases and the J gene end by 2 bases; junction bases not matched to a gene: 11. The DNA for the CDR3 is TGTGCCAGTAGTAGGGGAACCGGGACTAAAGCCTACGAGCAGTACTTC. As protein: CASSRGTGTKAYEQYF.

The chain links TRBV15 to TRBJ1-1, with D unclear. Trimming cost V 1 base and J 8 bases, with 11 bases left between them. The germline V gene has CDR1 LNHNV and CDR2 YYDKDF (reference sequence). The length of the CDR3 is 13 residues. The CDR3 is CATSRVRDGEAFF. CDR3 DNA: TGTGCCACCAGCAGAGTCCGAGACGGCGAAGCTTTCTTT.

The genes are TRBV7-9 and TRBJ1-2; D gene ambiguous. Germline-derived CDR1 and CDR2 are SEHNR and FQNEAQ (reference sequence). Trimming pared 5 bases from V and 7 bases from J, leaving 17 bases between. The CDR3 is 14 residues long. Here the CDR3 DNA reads TGTGCCAGCAGCCCACAGAAGGTCCGGGGTGGCTACACCTTC. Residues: CASSPQKVRGGYTF.

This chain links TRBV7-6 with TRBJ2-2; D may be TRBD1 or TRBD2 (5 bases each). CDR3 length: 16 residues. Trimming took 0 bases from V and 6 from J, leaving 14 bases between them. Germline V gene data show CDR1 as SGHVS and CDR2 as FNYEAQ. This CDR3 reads CASSLALGTAPGELFF. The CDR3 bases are TGTGCCAGCAGCTTAGCGCTCGGGACGGCTCCCGGGGAGCTGTTTTTT.

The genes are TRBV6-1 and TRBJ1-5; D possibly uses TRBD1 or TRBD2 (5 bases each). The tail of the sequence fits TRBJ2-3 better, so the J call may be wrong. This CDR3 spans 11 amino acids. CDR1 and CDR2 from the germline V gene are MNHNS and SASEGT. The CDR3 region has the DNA TGTGCCAGCAGGGGGCTGGAGGATCAGTATTTT. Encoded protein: CASRGLEDQYF.

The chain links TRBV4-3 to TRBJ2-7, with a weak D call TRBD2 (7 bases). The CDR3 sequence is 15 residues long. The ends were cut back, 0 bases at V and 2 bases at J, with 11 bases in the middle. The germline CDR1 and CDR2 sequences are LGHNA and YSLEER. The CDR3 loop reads CASSQDHGGPYEQYF. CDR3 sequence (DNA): TGCGCCAGCAGCCAAGATCACGGGGGGCCCTACGAGCAGTACTTC.

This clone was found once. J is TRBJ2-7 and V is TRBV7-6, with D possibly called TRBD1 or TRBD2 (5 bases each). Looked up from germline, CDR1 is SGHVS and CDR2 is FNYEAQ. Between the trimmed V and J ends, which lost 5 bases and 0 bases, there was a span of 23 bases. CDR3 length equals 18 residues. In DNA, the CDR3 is TGTGCCAGCAGCACACTCCGATACACACGGGGCAGCTCCTACGAGCAGTACTTC. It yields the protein CASSTLRYTRGSSYEQYF.

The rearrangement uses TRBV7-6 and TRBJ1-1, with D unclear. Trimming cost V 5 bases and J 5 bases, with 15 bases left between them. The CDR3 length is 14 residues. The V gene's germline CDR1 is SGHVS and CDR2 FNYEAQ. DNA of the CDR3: TGTGCCAGCAGCCCAGCCCGAGGGCGGACTGAAGCTTTCTTT. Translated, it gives CASSPARGRTEAFF.

The CDR3 DNA reads TGCGCCAGCAGCGGGCTGGCGGGATCGCGTGAGCAGTTCTTC. It translates to CASSGLAGSREQFF. The rearrangement links TRBV4-1 to TRBJ2-1; a possible D gene is TRBD2 (6 bases). V lost 5 bases, J lost 9 bases, and 17 bases lay in between. The CDR3 covers 14 residues. The germline CDR1 and CDR2 sequences are MGHRA and YSYEKL.

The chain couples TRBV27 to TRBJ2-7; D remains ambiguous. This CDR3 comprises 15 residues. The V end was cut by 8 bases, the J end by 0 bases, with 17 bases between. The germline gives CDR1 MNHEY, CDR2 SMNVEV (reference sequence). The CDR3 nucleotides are TGTGCCAGCGGGCCTTCTGGGCTACACTCCTACGAGCAGTACTTC. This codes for CASGPSGLHSYEQYF.

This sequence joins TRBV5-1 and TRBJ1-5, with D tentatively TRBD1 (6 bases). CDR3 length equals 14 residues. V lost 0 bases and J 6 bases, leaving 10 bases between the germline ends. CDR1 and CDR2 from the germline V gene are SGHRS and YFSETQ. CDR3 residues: CASSLDGGPQPQHF. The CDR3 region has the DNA TGCGCCAGCAGCTTGGATGGGGGGCCTCAGCCCCAGCATTTT.

CDR3 loop: CAWKGSGGYTF. The DNA for the CDR3 is TGTGCCTGGAAGGGGTCTGGGGGCTACACCTTC. The chain joins TRBV30 to TRBJ1-2, with D perhaps matching TRBD1 (5 bases). Trimming took off 4 bases at V and 8 bases at J, with 11 bases between the two ends. Per the germline V gene, CDR1 is GTSNPN and CDR2 is SVGIG (reference sequence). The CDR3 sequence is 11 residues long.

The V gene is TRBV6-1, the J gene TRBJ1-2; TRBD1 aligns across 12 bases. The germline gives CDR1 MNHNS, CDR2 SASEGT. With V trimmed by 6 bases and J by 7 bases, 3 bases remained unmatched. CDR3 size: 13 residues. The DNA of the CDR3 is TGTGCCAGCAGGGGGACAGGGGGCTCTGGCTACACCTTC. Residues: CASRGTGGSGYTF.

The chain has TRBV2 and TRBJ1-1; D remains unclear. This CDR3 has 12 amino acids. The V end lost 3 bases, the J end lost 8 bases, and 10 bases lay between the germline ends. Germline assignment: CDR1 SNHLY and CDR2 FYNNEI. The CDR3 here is CASSDYVKEAFF. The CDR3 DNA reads TGTGCCAGCAGTGACTACGTAAAAGAAGCTTTCTTT.

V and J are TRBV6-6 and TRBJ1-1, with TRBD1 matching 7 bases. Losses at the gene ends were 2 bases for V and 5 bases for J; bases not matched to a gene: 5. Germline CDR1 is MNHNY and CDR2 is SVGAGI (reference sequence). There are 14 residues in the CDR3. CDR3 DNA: TGTGCCAGCAGTTACAGGGGGCGATTAACTGAAGCTTTCTTT. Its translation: CASSYRGRLTEAFF.

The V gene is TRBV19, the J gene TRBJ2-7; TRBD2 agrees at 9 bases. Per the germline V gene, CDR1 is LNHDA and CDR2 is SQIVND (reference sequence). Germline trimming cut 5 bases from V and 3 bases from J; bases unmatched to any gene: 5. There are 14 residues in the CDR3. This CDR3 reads CASSLGLADYEQYF. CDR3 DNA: TGTGCCAGTAGTCTGGGACTAGCCGACTACGAGCAGTACTTC. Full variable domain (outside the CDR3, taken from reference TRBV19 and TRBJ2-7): DGGITQSPKYLFRKEGQNVTLSCEQNLNHDAMYWYRQDPGQGLRLIYYSQIVNDFQKGDIAEGYSVSREKKESFPLTVTSAQKNPTAFYLCASSLGLADYEQYFGPGTRLTVT.

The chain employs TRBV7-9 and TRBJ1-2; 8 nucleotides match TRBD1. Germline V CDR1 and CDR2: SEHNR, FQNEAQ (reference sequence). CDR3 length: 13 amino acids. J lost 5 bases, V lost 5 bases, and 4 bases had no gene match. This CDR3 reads CASSPTGVYGYTF. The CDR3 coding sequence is TGTGCCAGCAGCCCGACAGGGGTGTATGGCTACACCTTC. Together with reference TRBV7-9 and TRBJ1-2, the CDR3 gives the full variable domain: DTGVSQNPRHKITKRGQNVTFRCDPISEHNRLYWYRQTLGQGPEFLTYFQNEAQLEKSRLLSDRFSAERPKGSFSTLEIQRTEQGDSAMYLCASSPTGVYGYTFGSGTRLTVV.

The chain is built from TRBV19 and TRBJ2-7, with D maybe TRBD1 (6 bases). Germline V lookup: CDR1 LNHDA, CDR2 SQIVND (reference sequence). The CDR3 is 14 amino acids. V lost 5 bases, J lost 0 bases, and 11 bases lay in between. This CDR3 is CASSARDTSYEQYF. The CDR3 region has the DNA TGTGCCAGTAGTGCCCGGGACACCTCCTACGAGCAGTACTTC.

The CDR3 is CASSFLDRGTGELFF. As DNA, the CDR3 is TGTGCCAGCAGTTTCTTGGACAGGGGAACCGGGGAGCTGTTTTTT. J is TRBJ2-2 and V is TRBV28; 9 bases are a match to TRBD1. CDR1 MDHEN and CDR2 SYDVKM come from the germline V gene. The junction had 4 bases not matched to a gene; V was cut back by 3 bases and J by 5 bases. The CDR3 extends over 15 amino acids.

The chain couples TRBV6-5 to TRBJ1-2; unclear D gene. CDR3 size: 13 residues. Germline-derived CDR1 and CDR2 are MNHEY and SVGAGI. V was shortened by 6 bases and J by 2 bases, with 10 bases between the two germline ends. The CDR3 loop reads CASRIDGNYGYTF. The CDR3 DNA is TGTGCCAGCAGAATAGACGGGAACTATGGCTACACCTTC.

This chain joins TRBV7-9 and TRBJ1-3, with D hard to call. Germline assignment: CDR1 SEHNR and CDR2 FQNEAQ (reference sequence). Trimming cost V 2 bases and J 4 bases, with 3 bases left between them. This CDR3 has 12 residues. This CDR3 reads CASSLNGNTIYF. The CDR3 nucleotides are TGTGCCAGCAGCTTAAACGGAAACACCATATATTTT. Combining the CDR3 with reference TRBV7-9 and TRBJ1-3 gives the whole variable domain DTGVSQNPRHKITKRGQNVTFRCDPISEHNRLYWYRQTLGQGPEFLTYFQNEAQLEKSRLLSDRFSAERPKGSFSTLEIQRTEQGDSAMYLCASSLNGNTIYFGEGSWLTVV.